A selection of T cell receptor beta chains follows, all from one sample in a study of glioma-infiltrating T cells. TCRdb reprocessed the multiplex PCR reads with MiXCR, giving one entry per CDR3 protein. Here the sample spans over 90,000 distinct CDR3 sequences, 25% to 30% being singletons. The sequenced sample consisted of glioma tissue, nonneoplastic brain tissue, or PBMCs (not recorded which). The receptor set was obtained from a human donor with low-grade glioma or glioblastoma, undergoing nonglioma brain surgery, or in good health (not recorded which). The CDR3 runs from the conserved cysteine through the conserved F or W. The order of the fields is V gene, J gene, clone size, D gene, CDR3 length, CDR3 DNA, CDR3 protein. D genes are given only for firm matches. Some rows mark clone size as missing; the rest say once, few, many or name a class of expanded clone.

TRBV20-1	TRBJ1-2	few	.	13	TGCAGTGCTAACCGGGGCGCGGGAATTGGCTACACCTTC	CSANRGAGIGYTF
TRBV28	TRBJ2-1	many	TRBD2	19	TGTGCCAGCAGTAAAGACCCGGGACTAGCGGGGGGCCCGCGGAATGAGCAGTTCTTC	CASSKDPGLAGGPRNEQFF
TRBV6-1	TRBJ2-7	many	.	14	TGTGCCAGCAACTCCCCCGTCGACTCCTACGAGCAGTACTTC	CASNSPVDSYEQYF
TRBV12-3/TRBV12-4	TRBJ2-1	.	TRBD2	14	TGTGCCAGCAGTGCCCTAGCGGGGTCCAATGAGCAGTTCTTC	CASSALAGSNEQFF
TRBV6-6	TRBJ1-5	medium-sized	.	13	TGTGCCAGCAGTTACTCGAGTAAACAGCCCCAGCATTTT	CASSYSSKQPQHF
TRBV7-9	TRBJ1-6	many	.	16	TGTGCCAGCAGCTCCCCCGGGGCCGTTGGAAATTCACCCCTCCACTTT	CASSSPGAVGNSPLHF
TRBV7-2	TRBJ1-2	many	TRBD1	14	TGTGCCAGCAGAAGGACAGGGGATGTTAGTGGCTACACCTTC	CASRRTGDVSGYTF
TRBV4-1	TRBJ2-7	many	.	15	TGCGCCAGCAGCCAAGGACATCCGGGAAGCGGCGAGCAGTACTTC	CASSQGHPGSGEQYF
TRBV12-3/TRBV12-4	TRBJ1-1	many	.	14	TGTGCCAGCATTAACTCCGGGACGAGGACTGAAGCTTTCTTT	CASINSGTRTEAFF
TRBV4-1	TRBJ2-1	.	TRBD1	16	TGCGCCAGCAGCCAACCCGCAACCAGACAGGGCCATGAGCAGTTCTTC	CASSQPATRQGHEQFF
TRBV5-4	TRBJ1-1	.	.	15	TGTGCCAGCAGCAAGGACAGCCTATTGAACACTGAAGCTTTCTTT	CASSKDSLLNTEAFF
TRBV18	TRBJ2-3	.	TRBD1	14	TGTGCCAGCTCACGGGGACAGGGACGAGATACGCAGTATTTT	CASSRGQGRDTQYF
TRBV3-1	TRBJ2-7	few	.	14	TGTGCCAGCAGCCAAGGCCGACAGGACTACGAGCAGTACTTC	CASSQGRQDYEQYF
TRBV2	TRBJ1-5	many	.	11	TGTGCCAGCAGTGCGGGGTCGGCCCAGCATTTT	CASSAGSAQHF
TRBV14	TRBJ1-5	.	.	13	TGTGCCAGCAGCCTAATGGAAGATCAGCCCCAGCATTTT	CASSLMEDQPQHF
TRBV6-5	TRBJ2-5	.	.	13	TGTGCCAGCAGTTTATCCTTCCAAGAGACACAGTACTTC	CASSLSFQETQYF
TRBV4-2	TRBJ2-1	.	TRBD2	16	TGTGCCAGCAGCCAACACGCGGGGGGCCCACGGAATGAGCAGTTCTTC	CASSQHAGGPRNEQFF
TRBV7-6	TRBJ2-5	many	.	16	TGTGCCAGCAGCTCCTTCTTGGGGGGGGCCCGAGAGACCCAGTACTTC	CASSSFLGGARETQYF
TRBV24-1	TRBJ2-1	.	.	14	TGTGCCACCAGTGACCACTCTAGGACGAATGAGCAGTTCTTC	CATSDHSRTNEQFF
TRBV5-6	TRBJ1-3	few	TRBD1	15	TGTGCCAGCGCTGTAACAGGGGGCTCTGGAAACACCATATATTTT	CASAVTGGSGNTIYF
TRBV6-1	TRBJ1-2	many	TRBD1	14	TGTGCCAGCAGTTGGGGACAGACCACCTATGGCTACACCTTC	CASSWGQTTYGYTF
TRBV7-2	TRBJ1-1	many	TRBD1	15	TGTGCCAGCAGCTTAGTAATTGGACAGGTCACTGAAGCTTTCTTT	CASSLVIGQVTEAFF
TRBV6-2/TRBV6-3	TRBJ1-1	many	.	15	TGTGCCAGCAGTTACTCGGGCCGGGTGGGCACTGAAGCTTTCTTT	CASSYSGRVGTEAFF
TRBV20-1	TRBJ2-3	many	TRBD2	20	TGCAGTGCTAGCACTCCGGGACTAGCGGGGGGGCCCGTCACCACAGATACGCAGTATTTT	CSASTPGLAGGPVTTDTQYF
TRBV19	TRBJ2-3	many	TRBD2	15	TGTGCCAGTAGTCCCCCGGGACTAGCAACAGATACGCAGTATTTT	CASSPPGLATDTQYF
TRBV7-2	TRBJ1-5	few	.	14	TGTGCCAGCAGCCCACAGGACTCAGGGTTGCCCCAGCATTTT	CASSPQDSGLPQHF
TRBV20-1	TRBJ2-1	.	.	16	TGCAGTGCTAGAGATCTCGGGCGGCCTAACTACAATGGGCAGTTCTTC	CSARDLGRPNYNGQFF
TRBV29-1	TRBJ2-3	.	TRBD2	13	TGCAGCGCTAGCGGGGAATCTACAGATACGCAGTATTTT	CSASGESTDTQYF
TRBV5-4	TRBJ2-3	.	TRBD1	15	TGTGCCAGCAGCCAGGGACCCCAGGGGACAGGTACGCAGTATTTT	CASSQGPQGTGTQYF